The present TCR beta chain was sequenced within a study of shared clonotypes between healthy human individuals (TCRdb year 2020). For the study in its entirety: The cohort included three men and a couple of women between 18 and 49 years of age. To estimate repertoire size and how much clonotype sharing occurs between individuals, the study deeply sequenced the blood TCR repertoires of a handful of healthy adults. Per donor, leukapheresis produced somewhere between about 0.9 and 9 billion PBMCs. Per donor, three plates each were used for CD4 naive and CD4 memory, two for CD8 naive, and one for CD8 memory. To increase sequencing depth and limit assay-specific biases, different laboratories used diverse techniques to prepare libraries and sequence TCR repertoires. Study-level results and caveats: Pairwise subsampling indicated that sequencing depth was expected to affect the degree of clonotype sharing among donors. Even with the large sequencing depth, rarefaction of the sorted-subset datasets indicated that sequencing was incomplete. Across a handful of donors, around 5% of naive CD4, around 3.5% of naive CD8, 2% to 2.5% of memory CD4, and approximately 0.4% of memory CD8 clonotypes were shared. The genetic and exposure-history diversity represented was limited by the small number of donors. Clonotypes shared by all four sorted-subset donors showed higher generation probabilities than non-shared clonotypes. Sampling was restricted to blood, and TCR repertoires in tissue are likely to differ from TCR repertoires in blood. Naive subsets generally had larger estimated clonotype richness than memory subsets.

Points on this clone: There is no known antigen for this receptor. Base-call qualities are not available, and no considerably larger clone is one nucleotide away.

V is pared back by 7 bases and J by 1 base, with 14 bases lying between the germline termini. For CDR1 and CDR2, the germline V gene lists SGHRS and YFSETQ. The CDR3 spans 14 residues, from the cysteine through the phenylalanine. The read is trimmed to its CDR3 DNA, 42 bases read in frame from base 1. The donors were healthy, HIV-negative adults with no recently reported acute infections or vaccinations. Only Caucasian adults living in Nashville, Tennessee, USA were represented among the donors. CD4+ T cells were enriched through magnetic negative selection, after which naive cells were positively selected on CD45RA and the remaining negative fraction served as the memory subset. After blood collection by leukapheresis, PBMCs were isolated using Ficoll-Histopaque density gradient centrifugation and then cryopreserved in the vapor phase of liquid nitrogen. Analytical flow cytometry was used to check the purity and quantity of every magnetically sorted T cell population. Genomic DNA was isolated from every sorted fraction and measured by UV absorbance on a Nanodrop 2000c.

TCR CDR3 regions were amplified from genomic DNA by multiplex PCR using the deep immunoSEQ assay. Extracted genomic DNA from each cell subset was spread evenly across all wells of several immunoSEQ 96-well plates, with each plate serving as a replicate. For sorted subsets, approximately 200 ng of genomic DNA, equivalent to around 31,000 T cell genomes, went into each replicate PCR. The purified libraries were quantified using a Qubit 3.0 fluorometer, sized with a Bioanalyzer 2100, and then quantified again using the KAPA Library Quantification kit. Each immunoSEQ 96-well plate was sequenced on its own single-read 150-cycle Illumina NextSeq 550 flow cell. Under the source paper's analysis protocol: The immunoSEQ output contained only junctional sequences without quality scores, so filtering could not match that applied to full-length reads. Sequences were annotated with PyIR, a Python wrapper for IgBLAST v1.9, using IMGT germline references to assign V/J genes and CDR3. Reads were filtered out if the reads had weak V/J assignments (E-value above 1e-6), no CDR3, stop codons, out-of-frame junctions, or ambiguous translated residues. V3J clonotypes were defined as sequences sharing an identical inferred V gene, J gene, and CDR3 amino acid sequence. To compute the percentage overlap between repertoires, the number of shared unique clonotypes was divided by the size of the smaller repertoire. Three approaches were used to assess repertoire richness: RTK rarefaction, the Chao1 estimator, and Recon v2.1 estimates of unobserved clonotypes. Generation probabilities were computed with OLGA for all TCRbeta clonotypes obtained by the gDNA method from several donors. TCRdb carries this immuneACCESS record with in-frame sequences only. Its versions omit some clonotypes, under half of them owing to an unresolved V gene in the studies checked, with the rest unexplained. That table supplies the V and J calls and clone size; D and trimming were determined from the DNA. The sample yields roughly 2.5 million clones; roughly nine tenths were counted once. Of the sample, over 0.12% falls within the top ten clones.

The sample taken for sequencing was naive CD4+ T cells sorted from blood. Taken with the paper, the label for cell subset or site translates to: CD45RA+ positively selected. This TCR came from a man aged 18 to 29 in good health. This receptor chain uses TRBV5-1 and TRBJ2-5; the D gene lacks a confident call. The nucleotides read TGCGCCAGCTCCCAAGGAGCAGGCCAAGAGACCCAGTACTTC. Its translation is CASSQGAGQETQYF.